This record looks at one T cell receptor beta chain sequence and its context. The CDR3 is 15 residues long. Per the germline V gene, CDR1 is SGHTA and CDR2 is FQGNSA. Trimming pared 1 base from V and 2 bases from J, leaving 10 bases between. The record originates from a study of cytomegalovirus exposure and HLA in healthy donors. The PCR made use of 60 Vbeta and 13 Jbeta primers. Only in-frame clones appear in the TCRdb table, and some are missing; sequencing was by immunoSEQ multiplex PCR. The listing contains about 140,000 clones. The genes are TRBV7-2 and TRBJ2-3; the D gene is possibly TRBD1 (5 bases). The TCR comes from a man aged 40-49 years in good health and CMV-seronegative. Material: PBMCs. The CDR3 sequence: CASSLGQGNTDTQYF. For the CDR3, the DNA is TGTGCCAGCAGCTTAGGGCAGGGCAACACAGATACGCAGTATTTT.